The 20 T cell receptor beta chains presented below share a single source sample, sequenced in a study of blood T cell repertoires in COVID-19. Generated by immunoSEQ multiplex PCR, the TCRdb table keeps only in-frame clones and is missing some. The sample shows approximately 270,000 clones, roughly 90% of them seen only once. Input material: peripheral blood. These receptors were obtained from a man aged 45-65 years with acute or convalescent COVID-19.

The chain joins TRBV3-1 (or the pseudogene TRBV3-2) to TRBJ2-7; the match to TRBD1 covers 9 bases. Germline loops: CDR1 LGHDT, CDR2 YNNKEL (reference sequence). V shed 4 bases and J 0 bases; nucleotides not matched to a gene: 10. This CDR3 spans 17 amino acids. CDR3 in amino acids: CASSRSAGQGLSYEQYF. The DNA of the CDR3 is TGTGCCAGCAGCCGAAGTGCGGGACAGGGCCTCTCCTACGAGCAGTACTTC.

The V call is TRBV18, the J call TRBJ1-1; D is ambiguous. This CDR3 has 14 residues. The V gene lost 2 bases and the J gene lost 0 bases, with 7 bases spanning the gap. In germline, CDR1 is KGHSH, CDR2 LQKENI. As DNA, the CDR3 is TGTGCCAGCTCACCAGACTCCATGAACACTGAAGCTTTCTTT. Translation gives CASSPDSMNTEAFF.

The gene calls are TRBV3-1 (or the pseudogene TRBV3-2) and TRBJ2-7; D is perhaps TRBD1 (5 bases). The V gene lost 2 bases and the J gene lost 5 bases, with 10 bases spanning the gap. The CDR3 covers 13 residues. The germline gives CDR1 LGHDT, CDR2 YNNKEL (reference sequence). The CDR3: CASSQRQRNEQYF. DNA for the CDR3: TGTGCCAGCAGCCAACGACAGAGAAACGAGCAGTACTTC.

This chain links TRBV7-2 with TRBJ2-7; TRBD1 might be the D (6 bases). Between the trimmed V and J ends, which lost 6 bases and 5 bases, there was a span of 14 bases. This CDR3 contains 13 residues. From germline, CDR1 is SGHTA and CDR2 FQGNSA. CDR3 residues: CASRGQIIHEQYF. CDR3 DNA sequence: TGTGCCAGCAGAGGACAGATCATCCACGAGCAGTACTTC. Using reference TRBV7-2 and TRBJ2-7 for the parts outside the CDR3, the full variable domain is GAGVSQSPSNKVTEKGKDVELRCDPISGHTALYWYRQSLGQGLEFLIYFQGNSAPDKSGLPSDRFSAERTGGSVSTLTIQRTQQEDSAVYLCASRGQIIHEQYFGPGTRLTVT.

This rearrangement joins TRBV14 to TRBJ1-2; 9 nucleotides agree with TRBD1. The CDR3 length is 14 residues. Losses at the gene ends were 5 bases for V and 8 bases for J; bases not matched to a gene: 9. Looked up from germline, CDR1 is SGHDN and CDR2 is FVKESK. CDR3 nucleotide sequence: TGTGCCAGCAGCTCGGACAGGGGAGGTTTCGGCTACACCTTC. Protein product: CASSSDRGGFGYTF.

The chain combines TRBV4-1 with TRBJ2-3, with 9 nucleotides matching TRBD1. This CDR3 spans 13 amino acids. Germline trimming cut 8 bases from V and 3 bases from J; bases unmatched to any gene: 3. The germline gives CDR1 MGHRA, CDR2 YSYEKL. CDR3 loop: CASAGTGTDTQYF. The CDR3 DNA reads TGCGCCAGCGCCGGGACAGGGACAGATACGCAGTATTTT.

The chain combines TRBV5-1 with TRBJ2-7; 9 bases agree with TRBD2. Germline loops: CDR1 SGHRS, CDR2 YFSETQ. V was pared by 1 base and J by 5 bases, with 4 bases of the junction left unmatched. This CDR3 contains 14 residues. This CDR3 is CASSLRLAGNEQYF. Here the CDR3 DNA reads TGCGCCAGCAGCTTGAGGCTAGCGGGGAACGAGCAGTACTTC. The full variable domain, in which reference TRBV5-1 and TRBJ2-7 provide the parts outside the CDR3, is KAGVTQTPRYLIKTRGQQVTLSCSPISGHRSVSWYQQTPGQGLQFLFEYFSETQRNKGNFPGRFSGRQFSNSRSEMNVSTLELGDSALYLCASSLRLAGNEQYFGPGTRLTVT.

The chain employs TRBV2 and TRBJ1-5; D gene unclear. Trimming left V 7 bases short and J 7 bases short, with 17 bases between. CDR1 and CDR2 (germline): SNHLY, FYNNEI. The CDR3 covers 14 residues. CDR3 sequence reads: CASTGDGGGQPQHF. CDR3 sequence (DNA): TGTGCCAGCACGGGAGATGGTGGAGGGCAGCCCCAGCATTTT. The entire variable domain, with the rest obtained from reference TRBV2 and TRBJ1-5, is as follows: EPEVTQTPSHQVTQMGQEVILRCVPISNHLYFYWYRQILGQKVEFLVSFYNNEISEKSEIFDDQFSVERPDGSNFTLKIRSTKLEDSAMYFCASTGDGGGQPQHFGDGTRLSIL.

This clone appeared once. The chain uses TRBV5-1 and TRBJ1-1, with a possible D match to TRBD1 (6 bases). This CDR3 contains 15 residues. Germline lookup yields CDR1 SGHRS and CDR2 YFSETQ. With 0 bases removed from V and 1 base from J, the gap between germline ends came to 10 bases. The CDR3 DNA follows: TGCGCCAGCAGCTTGGAGGGGGTTCAGAACACTGAAGCTTTCTTT. Its translation is CASSLEGVQNTEAFF.

V usage is TRBV2 and J usage is TRBJ1-1, with TRBD1 identical over 10 bases. The CDR3 has 14 amino acids. Germline trimming cut 4 bases from V and 4 bases from J; bases unmatched to any gene: 3. Germline CDR1 and CDR2: SNHLY and FYNNEI. For the CDR3, the DNA is TGTGCCAGCAGTGGACAGGGGGCGCGCACTGAAGCTTTCTTT. Translated, it gives CASSGQGARTEAFF. Variable domain in full (rest from reference TRBV2 and TRBJ1-1): EPEVTQTPSHQVTQMGQEVILRCVPISNHLYFYWYRQILGQKVEFLVSFYNNEISEKSEIFDDQFSVERPDGSNFTLKIRSTKLEDSAMYFCASSGQGARTEAFFGQGTRLTVV.

This chain uses TRBV5-6 with TRBJ2-2, with D maybe TRBD1 (6 bases). This CDR3 comprises 14 residues. The germline CDR1 and CDR2 sequences are SGHDT and YYEEEE. Trimming took 5 bases from V and 4 from J, leaving 12 bases between them. In DNA, the CDR3 is TGTGCCAGCAGATTTCAGGGGACCACCGGGGAGCTGTTTTTT. Translated: CASRFQGTTGELFF. The whole variable domain, remainder taken from reference TRBV5-6 and TRBJ2-2, is DAGVTQSPTHLIKTRGQQVTLRCSPKSGHDTVSWYQQALGQGPQFIFQYYEEEERQRGNFPDRFSGHQFPNYSSELNVNALLLGDSALYLCASRFQGTTGELFFGEGSRLTVL.

The V call is TRBV6-5, the J call TRBJ2-7; TRBD1 matches 7 bases. V gave up 10 bases and J gave up 1 base; unmatched junction bases: 7. The CDR3 covers 13 residues. CDR1 is MNHEY, CDR2 SVGAGI, per germline. The CDR3 loop reads CATSTGRSYEQYF. In nucleotides, the CDR3 is TGTGCCACTTCGACAGGGAGATCCTACGAGCAGTACTTC.

The V and J genes are TRBV3-1 (or the pseudogene TRBV3-2) and TRBJ1-6; D call uncertain. Trimming took 1 base from V and 5 from J, leaving 6 bases between them. The CDR3 has 14 residues. Germline V gene lookup returns CDR1 LGHDT and CDR2 YNNKEL (reference sequence). CDR3 nucleotide sequence: TGTGCCAGCAGCCAAGGAGGGAATAATTCACCCCTCCACTTT. Translated: CASSQGGNNSPLHF.

The chain uses TRBV29-1 and TRBJ2-2; TRBD1 matches at 8 bases. The CDR3 loop spans 13 amino acids. Germline lookup yields CDR1 SQVTM and CDR2 ANQGSEA. V shed 4 bases and J 4 bases; nucleotides not matched to a gene: 2. CDR3 bases: TGCAGCGTTGTCAGGGGGCCCACCGGGGAGCTGTTTTTT. Protein: CSVVRGPTGELFF.

This clone was observed a single time. This rearrangement joins TRBV12-3 or TRBV12-4 to TRBJ2-7; 9 bases map to TRBD1. The CDR3 loop spans 13 amino acids. V dropped 5 bases and J dropped 2; count of bases not matched to a gene: 1. CDR3 region: CASSTGGPYEQYF. The CDR3 DNA is TGTGCCAGCAGTACAGGGGGCCCCTACGAGCAGTACTTC.

The chain joins TRBV28 to TRBJ1-6; 7 bases fit TRBD1. This CDR3 spans 14 amino acids. Germline trimming cut 4 bases from V and 7 bases from J; bases unmatched to any gene: 4. CDR1 is MDHEN and CDR2 is SYDVKM in the germline V gene. CDR3 sequence reads: CASSSQGDNSPLHF. The CDR3 DNA sequence: TGTGCCAGCAGTTCTCAGGGGGACAATTCACCCCTCCACTTT.

In its sample, this clone was seen a few times. V usage is TRBV5-1 and J usage is TRBJ1-1, with 10 bases aligning to TRBD1. Germline assignment: CDR1 SGHRS and CDR2 YFSETQ. The V segment lost 2 bases and the J segment 3 bases; nucleotides outside the gene matches: 4. The CDR3 consists of 15 residues. CDR3 DNA sequence: TGCGCCAGCAGCTTTCCGGGACAGGGGTACACTGAAGCTTTCTTT. This translates into CASSFPGQGYTEAFF.

The chain recombines TRBV12-5 with TRBJ2-2; 7 nucleotides line up with TRBD1. Germline V lookup: CDR1 LGHNT, CDR2 FRNRAP. The CDR3 covers 15 residues. Losses at the gene ends were 0 bases for V and 4 bases for J; bases not matched to a gene: 2. CDR3 sequence: CASGLVRTGTGELFF. For the CDR3, the DNA is TGTGCTAGTGGTTTGGTTAGGACAGGCACCGGGGAGCTGTTTTTT.

J is TRBJ2-6 and V is TRBV9; 8 bases line up with TRBD2. The CDR3 extends over 17 amino acids. CDR1 and CDR2 from the germline V gene are SGDLS and YYNGEE. The ends lost 3 bases at V and 0 bases at J; junction bases unmatched: 5. The CDR3 loop reads CASSDGTRGSGANVLTF. The CDR3 DNA reads TGTGCCAGCAGCGACGGGACTAGAGGCTCTGGGGCCAACGTCCTGACTTTC.

The J gene is TRBJ2-7, the V gene TRBV5-1; D is undetermined. Per germline, CDR1 SGHRS and CDR2 YFSETQ. The CDR3 consists of 14 residues. Trimming took off 1 base at V and 3 bases at J, with 11 bases between the two ends. This CDR3 is CASSLQAGHYEQYF. CDR3 bases: TGCGCCAGCAGCTTGCAGGCAGGCCACTACGAGCAGTACTTC.